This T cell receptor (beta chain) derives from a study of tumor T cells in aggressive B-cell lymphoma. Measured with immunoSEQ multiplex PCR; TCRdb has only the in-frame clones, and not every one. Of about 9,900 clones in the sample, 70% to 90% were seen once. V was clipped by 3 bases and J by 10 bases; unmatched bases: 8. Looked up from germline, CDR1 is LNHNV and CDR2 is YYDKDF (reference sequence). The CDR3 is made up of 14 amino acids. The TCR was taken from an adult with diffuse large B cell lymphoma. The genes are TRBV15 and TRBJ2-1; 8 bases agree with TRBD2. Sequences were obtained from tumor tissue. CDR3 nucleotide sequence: TGTGCCACCAGCAGCGGGACTAGGGGCCACGAGCAGTTCTTC. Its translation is CATSSGTRGHEQFF.